The entry that follows covers one T cell receptor beta chain sequence. This receptor's antigen is unknown. Nothing much larger sits one base from this clone, and base qualities are not available. The donors were healthy, HIV-negative adults who had no recently reported acute infections or vaccinations. Every donor was a Caucasian adult residing in Nashville, Tennessee, USA. Magnetic negative selection was used to enrich CD4+ T cells, after which naive cells were positively selected on CD45RA and the negative fraction became the memory subset. After blood collection by leukapheresis, PBMCs were isolated using Ficoll-Histopaque density gradient centrifugation and then cryopreserved in the vapor phase of liquid nitrogen. Purity and quantity of every magnetically sorted T cell population were checked by analytical flow cytometry. Genomic DNA was isolated from every sorted fraction and measured by UV absorbance on a Nanodrop 2000c.

The germline V gene yields MDHEN for CDR1 and SYDVKM for CDR2. At the junction V is shortened by 6 bases and J by 0 bases; bases outside the gene matches: 6. The CDR3, from cysteine to phenylalanine, totals 15 residues. The read is trimmed to its CDR3 DNA, 45 bases read in frame from base 1. The data were obtained in a study of shared clonotypes between healthy human individuals (dated by TCRdb to between 2020 and 2021). About the full investigation: The cohort included three men and a couple of women between 18 and 49 years of age. Libraries were prepared and TCR repertoires were sequenced by different laboratories using diverse techniques, in order to increase sequencing depth and limit assay-specific biases. Leukapheresis yielded between about 0.9 and 9 billion PBMCs per donor. Per donor, three plates each were used for CD4 naive and CD4 memory, two for CD8 naive, and one for CD8 memory. To estimate repertoire size and how much clonotype sharing occurs between individuals, the study deeply sequenced the blood TCR repertoires of five healthy adults.

What the authors observed across the whole study: Naive subsets generally had larger estimated clonotype richness than memory subsets did. Pairwise subsampling led to the expectation that sequencing depth would affect the degree of clonotype sharing among donors. The small number of donors limited the genetic and exposure-history diversity represented. Across four donors, approximately 4.6% of naive CD4, 3% to 3.5% of naive CD8, roughly 2.2% of memory CD4, and around 0.4% of memory CD8 clonotypes were shared. Sampling was restricted to blood, and TCR repertoires in tissues likely differ from the TCR repertoires found in blood. Compared with non-shared clonotypes, the clonotypes found in all four sorted-subset donors had higher generation probabilities. Rarefaction of sorted-subset datasets indicated incomplete sequencing despite the large sequencing depth.

TCR CDR3 regions were amplified from genomic DNA by multiplex PCR using the deep immunoSEQ assay. For each cell subset, the extracted genomic DNA was distributed evenly across all wells of several immunoSEQ 96-well plates, and each plate served as one replicate. For sorted subsets, about 200 ng genomic DNA, equal to 30,000 or so T cell genomes, was loaded into each replicate PCR. Purified libraries were measured with a Qubit 3.0 fluorometer, size-checked on a Bioanalyzer 2100, and measured again with the KAPA Library Quantification kit. Every immunoSEQ 96-well plate was sequenced on a separate single-read 150-cycle Illumina NextSeq 550 flow cell. The published analysis was carried out like this. Because the immunoSEQ output held only junctional sequences and lacked quality scores, the filtering could not match the filtering applied to full-length reads. To assign V/J genes and CDR3, sequences were annotated against IMGT germline references using PyIR, a Python wrapper for IgBLAST v1.9. Reads with weak V/J assignments (E-value above 1e-6), missing CDR3, stop codons, out-of-frame junctions, or ambiguous translated residues were removed. V3J clonotypes were defined as sequences sharing an identical inferred V gene, J gene, and CDR3 amino acid sequence. Percentage overlap between repertoires was computed as shared unique clonotypes divided by the size of the smaller repertoire. RTK rarefaction, the Chao1 estimator, and Recon v2.1 estimates of unobserved clonotypes were used to assess repertoire richness. For all TCRbeta clonotypes obtained by the gDNA method from a handful of donors, generation probabilities were computed with OLGA. TCRdb holds this immuneACCESS table with in-frame rearrangements only. Some clones are missing; in checked studies, unresolved V genes explain under half, and the rest has no known cause. V and J calls and clone size follow that table, whereas D and trimming were derived from the DNA. The sample table shows roughly 760,000 clones, and roughly 70% are seen once. 1.5% to 2% of the sample is held by the ten biggest clonotypes.

The rearranged chain carries TRBV28 and TRBJ1-2; TRBD1 aligns with 8 central bases. The material sequenced was memory CD4+ T cells sorted from blood. The cell subset or site label on this specimen signifies: CD45RA-negative fraction. This sequence originates from a woman in her twenties or thirties in good health. The bases are TGTGCCAGCAGCTCCGGGACAGGCACTAACTATGGCTACACCTTC. The encoded protein is CASSSGTGTNYGYTF.